This TCR beta chain was profiled in a study of human T cells and chemical hapten exposure. Whole-study results and caveats: DPC sensitization did not alter TCRs above 1 in 1000 frequency.

Time point meaning: patch test 2, 6 weeks after DPC sensitization. The treatment here: therapeutic diphenylcyclopropenone sensitization with weekly scalp DPC. Donation of samples came from alopecia patients who were 18 to 70 years old and suitable for DPC. Total RNA was isolated from whole blood that had not been fractionated. A single record per CDR3 protein comes from TCRdb applying MiXCR to the RACE reads. Counted here are about 73,000 distinct CDR3 sequences, 8.5% occurring once; the ten biggest clones make up roughly 3%. Details on this clonotype: What it recognizes is unknown.

This TCR came from a woman between 50 and 59 years old with alopecia areata. Some clones in this sample may be carry-over from other donors' samples. The input for sequencing was whole blood, taken in connection with sensitization to the hapten diphenylcyclopropenone (DPC).

The CDR3 region has the DNA TGTGCCAGCCTCTTTATAAGGACTACCAATGAGCAGTTCTTC. Translated: CASLFIRTTNEQFF. The V call is TRBV2, the J call TRBJ2-1, with D perhaps matching TRBD2 (6 bases). Trimming pared 8 bases from V and 6 bases from J, leaving 17 bases between. This CDR3 comprises 14 residues. The germline V gene encodes CDR1 SNHLY and CDR2 FYNNEI.